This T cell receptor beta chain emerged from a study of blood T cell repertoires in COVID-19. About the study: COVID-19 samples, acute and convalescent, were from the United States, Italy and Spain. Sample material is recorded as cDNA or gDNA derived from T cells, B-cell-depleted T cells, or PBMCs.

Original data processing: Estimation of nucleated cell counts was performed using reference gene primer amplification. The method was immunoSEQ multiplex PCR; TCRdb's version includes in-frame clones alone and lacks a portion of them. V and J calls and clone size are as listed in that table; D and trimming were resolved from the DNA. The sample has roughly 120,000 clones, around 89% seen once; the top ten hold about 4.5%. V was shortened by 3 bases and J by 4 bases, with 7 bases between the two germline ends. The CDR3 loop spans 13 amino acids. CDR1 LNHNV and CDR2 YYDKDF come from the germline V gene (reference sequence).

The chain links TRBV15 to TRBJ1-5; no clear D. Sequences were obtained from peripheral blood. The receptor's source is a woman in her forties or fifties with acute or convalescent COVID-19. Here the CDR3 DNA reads TGTGCCACCAGCAGTTCCTTTAATCAGCCCCAGCATTTT. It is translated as CATSSSFNQPQHF.